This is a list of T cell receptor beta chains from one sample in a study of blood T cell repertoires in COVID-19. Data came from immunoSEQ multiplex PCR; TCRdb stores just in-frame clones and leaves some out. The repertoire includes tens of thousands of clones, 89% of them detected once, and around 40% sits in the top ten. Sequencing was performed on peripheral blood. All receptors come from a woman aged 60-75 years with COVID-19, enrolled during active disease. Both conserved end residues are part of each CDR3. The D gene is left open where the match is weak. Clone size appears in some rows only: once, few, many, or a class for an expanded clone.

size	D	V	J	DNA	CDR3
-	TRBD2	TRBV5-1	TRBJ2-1	TGCGCCAGCAGCGCCATGCCTAGCGGGAGTTACTCCTACAATGAGCAGTTCTTC	CASSAMPSGSYSYNEQFF
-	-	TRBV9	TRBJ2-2	TGTGCCAGCAGCCGGGGGATGGCGGGTAGGCGAGGCACCGGGGAGCTGTTTTTT	CASSRGMAGRRGTGELFF
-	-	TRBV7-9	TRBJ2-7	TGTGCCAGCAGCTCCGCCTACGAGCAGTACTTC	CASSSAYEQYF
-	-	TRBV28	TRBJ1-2	TGTGCCAGCAGCCCGCCGGAGTGGCATGGCTACACCTTC	CASSPPEWHGYTF
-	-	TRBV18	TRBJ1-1	TGTGCCAGCTCACGGACAGATTACTCAGCTTTCTTT	CASSRTDYSAFF
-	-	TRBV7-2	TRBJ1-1	TGTGCCAGCAGCTTAGTTTTGGGGGCAACTGAAGCTTTCTTT	CASSLVLGATEAFF
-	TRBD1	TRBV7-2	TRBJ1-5	TGTGCCAGCAGCCCCTCGACAGGGCTCCAGCCCCAGCATTTT	CASSPSTGLQPQHF
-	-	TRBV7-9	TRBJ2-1	TGTGCCAGCAGCGCCGTTGGGGGCAGGCCCAATGAGCAGTTCTTC	CASSAVGGRPNEQFF
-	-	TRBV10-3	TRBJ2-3	TGTGCCATCAGTGTAGGGGAATCCACAGATACGCAGTATTTT	CAISVGESTDTQYF
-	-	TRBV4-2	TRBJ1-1	TGTGCCAGCAGCCAAGATTCCCAACAGCTGAACACTGAAGCTTTCTTT	CASSQDSQQLNTEAFF
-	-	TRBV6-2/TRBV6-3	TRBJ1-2	TGTGCCAGCAGTTACATGAACAAATATGGCTACACCTTC	CASSYMNKYGYTF
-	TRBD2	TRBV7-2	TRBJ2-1	TGTGCCAGCAGCTTCGTAGCGGGAAGCTCCTACAATGAGCAGTTCTTC	CASSFVAGSSYNEQFF
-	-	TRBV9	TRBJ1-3	TGTGCCAGCAGCGACCAGGTTCTCACTGGAAACACCATATATTTT	CASSDQVLTGNTIYF
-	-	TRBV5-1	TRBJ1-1	TGCGCCAGCAGCTTGGCCCGGGTAGGGGACACTGAAGCTTTCTTT	CASSLARVGDTEAFF
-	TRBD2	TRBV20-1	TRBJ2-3	TGCAGTGCTAGTGGACTAGCGGGGGGATTAGATACGCAGTATTTT	CSASGLAGGLDTQYF
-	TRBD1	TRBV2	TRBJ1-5	TGTGCCAGCAGTCCACAGGGGGCGAATCAGCCCCAGCATTTT	CASSPQGANQPQHF
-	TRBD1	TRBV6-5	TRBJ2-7	TGTGCCAGCCGGAGGGACAGGTTCTTCTACGAGCAGTACTTC	CASRRDRFFYEQYF
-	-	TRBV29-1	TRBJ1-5	TGCAGCGCTAAGGCAGGGAGCAATCAGCCCCAGCATTTT	CSAKAGSNQPQHF
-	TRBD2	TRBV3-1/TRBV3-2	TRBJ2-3	TGTGCCAGCAGCCCGGGGTGGCGGGGGGGGACCACAGATACGCAGTATTTT	CASSPGWRGGTTDTQYF
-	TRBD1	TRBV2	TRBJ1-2	TGTGCCAGCAGTGAACGGGACAGGGGTAACTATGGCTACACCTTC	CASSERDRGNYGYTF
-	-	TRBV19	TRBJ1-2	TGTGCCAGTAGTCCGTTTAAGAACAGAAAGACCCTAAACTATGGCTACACCTTC	CASSPFKNRKTLNYGYTF
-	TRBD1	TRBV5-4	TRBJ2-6	TGTGCCAGCAGCCTACAGGGGACTGGGGCCAACGTCCTGACTTTC	CASSLQGTGANVLTF
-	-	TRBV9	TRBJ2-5	TGTGCCAGCAGCGTAGACCCCTTGGGCAGACAAGAGACCCAGTACTTC	CASSVDPLGRQETQYF
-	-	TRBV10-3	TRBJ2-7	TGTGCCATCAGTGAGTCTGGGGGGACCTACGAGCAGTACTTC	CAISESGGTYEQYF
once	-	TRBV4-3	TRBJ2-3	TGCGCCAGCAGCCCGGTCCCCTTAGATACGCAGTATTTT	CASSPVPLDTQYF
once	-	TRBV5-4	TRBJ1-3	TGTGCCAGCAGTAGTAGACAGAGCTCTGGAAGCACCATATATTTT	CASSSRQSSGSTIYF
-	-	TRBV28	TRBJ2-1	TGTGCCAGCACTAAACGGAGCGAGAGCCTAATGCAGTTCTTC	CASTKRSESLMQFF
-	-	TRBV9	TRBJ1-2	TGTGCCAGCAGCGTAGGTGACAGCTATGGCTACACCTTC	CASSVGDSYGYTF
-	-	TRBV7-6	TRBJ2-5	TGTGCCAGCAGCTGGGGACGGGGGGCTGTGGAGACCCAGTACTTC	CASSWGRGAVETQYF
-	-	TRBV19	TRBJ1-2	TGTGCCAGTTCGCGGGGGGGGAGTCTAGCCTATGGCTACACCTTC	CASSRGGSLAYGYTF
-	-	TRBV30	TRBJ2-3	TGTGCCTGGAGTGGAGGTTCTCGGACGCAGTATTTT	CAWSGGSRTQYF